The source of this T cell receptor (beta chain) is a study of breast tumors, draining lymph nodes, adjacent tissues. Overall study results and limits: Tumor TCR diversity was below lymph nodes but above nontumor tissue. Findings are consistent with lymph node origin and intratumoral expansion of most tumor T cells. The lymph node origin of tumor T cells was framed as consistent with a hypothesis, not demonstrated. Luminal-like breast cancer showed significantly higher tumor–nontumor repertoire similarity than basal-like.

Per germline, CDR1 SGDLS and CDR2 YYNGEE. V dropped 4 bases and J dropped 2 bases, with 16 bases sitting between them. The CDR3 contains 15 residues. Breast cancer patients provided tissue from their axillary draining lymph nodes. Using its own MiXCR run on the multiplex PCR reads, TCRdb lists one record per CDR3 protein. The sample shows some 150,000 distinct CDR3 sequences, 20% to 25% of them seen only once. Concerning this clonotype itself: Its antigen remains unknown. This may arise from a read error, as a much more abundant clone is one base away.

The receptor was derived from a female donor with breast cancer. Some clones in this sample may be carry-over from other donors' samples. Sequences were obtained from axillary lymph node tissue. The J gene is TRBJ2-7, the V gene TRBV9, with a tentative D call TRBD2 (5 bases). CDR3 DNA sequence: TGTGCCAGCAGCCTAAGTAGCGACCCACCCTACGAGCAGTACTTC. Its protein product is CASSLSSDPPYEQYF.